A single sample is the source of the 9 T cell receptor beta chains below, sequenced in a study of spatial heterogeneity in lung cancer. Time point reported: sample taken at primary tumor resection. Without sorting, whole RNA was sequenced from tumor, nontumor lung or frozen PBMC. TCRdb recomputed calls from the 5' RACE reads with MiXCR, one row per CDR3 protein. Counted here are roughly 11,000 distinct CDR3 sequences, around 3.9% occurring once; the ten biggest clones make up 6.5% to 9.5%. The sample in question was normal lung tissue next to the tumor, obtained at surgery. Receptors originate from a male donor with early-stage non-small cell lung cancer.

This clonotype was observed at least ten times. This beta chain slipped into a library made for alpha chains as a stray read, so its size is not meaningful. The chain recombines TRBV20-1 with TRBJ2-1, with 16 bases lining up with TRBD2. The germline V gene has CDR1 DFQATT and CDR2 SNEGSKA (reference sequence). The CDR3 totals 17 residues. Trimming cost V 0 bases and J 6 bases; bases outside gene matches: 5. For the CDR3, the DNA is TGCAGTGCTAGAGAACCGGGACTAGCGGGAGGGCGCAATGAGCAGTTCTTC. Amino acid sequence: CSAREPGLAGGRNEQFF.

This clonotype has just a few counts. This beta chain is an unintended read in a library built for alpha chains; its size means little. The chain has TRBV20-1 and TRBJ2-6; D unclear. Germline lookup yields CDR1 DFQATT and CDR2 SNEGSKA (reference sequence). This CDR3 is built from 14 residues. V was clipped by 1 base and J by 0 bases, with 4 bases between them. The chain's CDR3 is CSARGSSGANVLTF. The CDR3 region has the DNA TGCAGTGCTAGAGGCAGCTCTGGGGCCAACGTCCTGACTTTC.

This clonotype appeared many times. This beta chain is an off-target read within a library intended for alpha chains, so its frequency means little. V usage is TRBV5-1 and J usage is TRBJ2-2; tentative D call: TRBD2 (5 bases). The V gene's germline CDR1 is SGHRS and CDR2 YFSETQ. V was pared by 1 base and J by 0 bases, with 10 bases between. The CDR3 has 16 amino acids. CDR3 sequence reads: CASSLWAGPNTGELFF. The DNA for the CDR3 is TGCGCCAGCAGCTTGTGGGCGGGCCCGAACACCGGGGAGCTGTTTTTT.

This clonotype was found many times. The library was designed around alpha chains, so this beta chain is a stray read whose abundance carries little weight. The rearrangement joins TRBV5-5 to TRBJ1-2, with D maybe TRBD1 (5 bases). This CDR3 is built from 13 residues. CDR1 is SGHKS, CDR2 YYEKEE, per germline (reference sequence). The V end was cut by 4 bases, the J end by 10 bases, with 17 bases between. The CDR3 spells CASSPIGDRFYTF. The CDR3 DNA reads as TGTGCCAGCAGCCCTATCGGTGACAGATTCTACACCTTC.

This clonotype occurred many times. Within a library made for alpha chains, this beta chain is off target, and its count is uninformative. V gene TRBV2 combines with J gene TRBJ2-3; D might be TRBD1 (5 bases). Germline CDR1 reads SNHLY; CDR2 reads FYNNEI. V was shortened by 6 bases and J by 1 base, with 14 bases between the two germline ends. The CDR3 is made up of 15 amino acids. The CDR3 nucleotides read TGTGCCAGCAGGGCCCAGGGATTGGGCACAGATACGCAGTATTTT. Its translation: CASRAQGLGTDTQYF.

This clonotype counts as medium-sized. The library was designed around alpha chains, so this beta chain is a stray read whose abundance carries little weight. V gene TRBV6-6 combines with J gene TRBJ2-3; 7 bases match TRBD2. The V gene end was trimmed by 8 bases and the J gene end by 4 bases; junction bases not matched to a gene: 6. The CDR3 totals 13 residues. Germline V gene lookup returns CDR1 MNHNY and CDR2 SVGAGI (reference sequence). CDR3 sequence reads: CASLTGGSDTQYF. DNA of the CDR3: TGTGCCAGCTTAACCGGGGGGTCAGATACGCAGTATTTT.

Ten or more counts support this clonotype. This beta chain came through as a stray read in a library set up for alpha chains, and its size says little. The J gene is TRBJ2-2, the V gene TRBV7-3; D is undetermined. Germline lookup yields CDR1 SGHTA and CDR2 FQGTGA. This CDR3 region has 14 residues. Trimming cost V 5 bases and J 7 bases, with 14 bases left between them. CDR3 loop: CASSREVSSGELFF. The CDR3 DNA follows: TGTGCCAGCAGCCGAGAAGTTTCAAGCGGGGAGCTGTTTTTT.

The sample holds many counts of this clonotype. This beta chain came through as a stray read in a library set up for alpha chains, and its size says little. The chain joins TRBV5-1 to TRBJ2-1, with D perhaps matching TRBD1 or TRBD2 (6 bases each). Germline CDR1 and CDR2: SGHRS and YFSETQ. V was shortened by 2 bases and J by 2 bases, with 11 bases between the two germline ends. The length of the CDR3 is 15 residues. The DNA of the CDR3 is TGCGCCAGCAGCTTAACGGGGGCGGCCTACAATGAGCAGTTCTTC. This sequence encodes CASSLTGAAYNEQFF.

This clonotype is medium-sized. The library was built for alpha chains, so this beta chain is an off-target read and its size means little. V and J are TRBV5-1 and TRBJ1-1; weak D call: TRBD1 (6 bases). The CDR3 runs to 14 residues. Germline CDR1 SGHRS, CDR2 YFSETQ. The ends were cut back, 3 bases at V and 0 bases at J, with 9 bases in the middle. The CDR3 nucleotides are TGCGCCAGCAGCTCCAGGGGTATGAACACTGAAGCTTTCTTT. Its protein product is CASSSRGMNTEAFF.